The T cell receptor (beta chain) under discussion was sequenced for a study of OX40 agonist ivuxolimab in advanced cancers. V lost 3 bases, J lost 2 bases, and 13 bases lay in between. Germline V CDR1 and CDR2: SGHRS, YFSETQ. The CDR3 is 15 amino acids. Libraries were prepared by immunoSEQ multiplex PCR; TCRdb keeps only in-frame clonotypes and omits some of them. The sample consists of 60,000 to 90,000 clones, approximately 90% of them appearing once. Sequencing used CD4+ or CD8+ T cells sorted from blood, obtained in a trial of the OX40 agonist ivuxolimab. The sequence was obtained from an adult with an advanced solid tumor such as melanoma, head and neck, liver or kidney cancer. The rearrangement links TRBV5-1 to TRBJ2-3, with D tentatively TRBD1 or TRBD2 (6 bases each). CDR3 bases: TGCGCCAGCAGCTCGGGGGCGAGTTCCACAGATACGCAGTATTTT. It is translated as CASSSGASSTDTQYF.